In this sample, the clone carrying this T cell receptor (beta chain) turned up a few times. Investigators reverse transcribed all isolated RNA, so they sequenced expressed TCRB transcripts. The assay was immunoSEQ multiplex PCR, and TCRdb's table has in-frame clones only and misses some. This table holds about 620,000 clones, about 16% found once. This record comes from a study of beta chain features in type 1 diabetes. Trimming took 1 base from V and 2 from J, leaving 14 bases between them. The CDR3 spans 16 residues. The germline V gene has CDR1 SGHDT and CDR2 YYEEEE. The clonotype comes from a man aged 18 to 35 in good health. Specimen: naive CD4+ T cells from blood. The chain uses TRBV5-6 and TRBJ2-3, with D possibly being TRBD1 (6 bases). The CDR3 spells CASSLRSGAFTDTQYF. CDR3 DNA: TGTGCCAGCAGCTTGAGGTCAGGGGCCTTCACAGATACGCAGTATTTT.